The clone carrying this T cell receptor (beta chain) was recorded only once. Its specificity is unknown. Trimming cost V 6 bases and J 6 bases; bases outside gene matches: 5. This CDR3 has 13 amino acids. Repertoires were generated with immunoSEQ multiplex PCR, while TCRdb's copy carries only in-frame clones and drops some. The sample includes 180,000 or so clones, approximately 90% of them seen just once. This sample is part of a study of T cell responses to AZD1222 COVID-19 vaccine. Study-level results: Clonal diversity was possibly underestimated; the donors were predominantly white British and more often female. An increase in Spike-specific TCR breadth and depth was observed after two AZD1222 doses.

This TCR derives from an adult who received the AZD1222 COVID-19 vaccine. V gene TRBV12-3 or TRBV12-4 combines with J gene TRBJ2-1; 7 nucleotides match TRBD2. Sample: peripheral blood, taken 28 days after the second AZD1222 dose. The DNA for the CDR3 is TGTGCCAGCAGCCCGGGGGGAGGCAATGAGCAGTTCTTC. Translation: CASSPGGGNEQFF.